The clone carrying this TCR beta chain was picked up one time. The antigen is not known. The data stem from a study of vaccination and CD4 T cells after COVID-19. As for the study in general: Sampling after COVID took place at a median of around 91 days (range 35 to 161) following diagnosis.

Treatment reported: approximately 11-day PBMC culture with coronavirus spike peptide pools or control peptides (ViraFEST assay). The unexposed donor gave CD4+ T cells before the COVID-19 pandemic (2011-2018). Investigators exposed CD4+ T cells from unexposed donors to SARS-CoV-2 S/N and four cold-coronavirus spikes, as cells permitted. CDR1 and CDR2 from the germline V gene are SGHTA and FQGNSA. The CDR3 extends over 16 amino acids. V was clipped by 5 bases and J by 0 bases; unmatched bases: 6. Notes on the study in general: This study had few convalescent patients and no early post-infection samples.

The Oncomine TCR Beta short-read assay was applied to DNA of cultured CD4+ T cells. Cultured CD4+ T cells were the source of extracted genomic DNA. Each CDR3 protein is one row after TCRdb ran MiXCR on the PCR reads. The repertoire holds around 10,000 distinct CDR3 sequences, with less than 40% as singletons. The genes are TRBV7-2 and TRBJ2-1; TRBD1 aligns across 8 bases. This TCR derives from a human donor in good health. The specimen was CD4+ T cells from blood, cultured in vitro. The CDR3 here is CASSTRTGSSYNEQFF. In nucleotides, the CDR3 is TGTGCCAGCAGCACCCGGACAGGGAGCTCCTACAATGAGCAGTTCTTC.